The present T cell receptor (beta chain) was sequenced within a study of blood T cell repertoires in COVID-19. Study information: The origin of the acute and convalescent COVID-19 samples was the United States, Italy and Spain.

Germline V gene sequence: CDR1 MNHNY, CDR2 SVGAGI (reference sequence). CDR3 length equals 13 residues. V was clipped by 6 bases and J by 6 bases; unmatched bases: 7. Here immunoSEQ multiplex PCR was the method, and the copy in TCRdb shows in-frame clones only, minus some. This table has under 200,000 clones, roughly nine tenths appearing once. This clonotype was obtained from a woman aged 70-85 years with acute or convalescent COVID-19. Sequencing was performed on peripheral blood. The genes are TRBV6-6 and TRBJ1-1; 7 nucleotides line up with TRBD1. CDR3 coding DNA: TGTGCCAGCAGATCGACAGGGAGCGCTGAAGCTTTCTTT. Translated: CASRSTGSAEAFF.